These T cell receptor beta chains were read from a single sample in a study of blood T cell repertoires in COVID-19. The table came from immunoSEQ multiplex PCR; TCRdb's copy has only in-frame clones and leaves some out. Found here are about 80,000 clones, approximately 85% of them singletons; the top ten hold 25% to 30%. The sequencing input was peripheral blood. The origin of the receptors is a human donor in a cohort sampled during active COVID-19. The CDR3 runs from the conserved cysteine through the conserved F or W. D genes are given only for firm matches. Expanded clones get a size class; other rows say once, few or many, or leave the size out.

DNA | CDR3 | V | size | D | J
TGTGCCAGCAGTCTAGAGCGGGGGGCGATCTCCTACGAGCAGTACTTC | CASSLERGAISYEQYF | TRBV5-5 | once | TRBD2 | TRBJ2-7
TGTGCCAGCAGTTTAGAGGGGGATCAGCCCCAGCATTTT | CASSLEGDQPQHF | TRBV12-3/TRBV12-4 | - | - | TRBJ1-5
TGCGCCAGCAGCTTGGGAGGAGGTCGCTACGAGCAGTACTTC | CASSLGGGRYEQYF | TRBV5-1 | once | - | TRBJ2-7
TGTGCCAGCAGACCTAGGGGCGGTGGCCCTTCCTACGAGCAGTACTTC | CASRPRGGGPSYEQYF | TRBV7-9 | - | - | TRBJ2-7
TGTGCCAGCAGTTTCAGACGGGTCGATGGCTACACCTTC | CASSFRRVDGYTF | TRBV12-3/TRBV12-4 | - | - | TRBJ1-2
TGTGCCAGCAGCGCCTGGGGAGGGACAGGGCTCGAGACCCAGTACTTC | CASSAWGGTGLETQYF | TRBV9 | - | TRBD1 | TRBJ2-5
TGTGCCACCAGCAGAGTGACAGGGGAAGAGACCCAGTACTTC | CATSRVTGEETQYF | TRBV15 | once | TRBD1 | TRBJ2-5
TGTGCCAGCAGTGCCTTAGAGAGCATGAACACTGAAGCTTTCTTT | CASSALESMNTEAFF | TRBV25-1 | - | - | TRBJ1-1
TGTGCCAGCATCGACAGGGGCCGGGGGAACACTGAAGCTTTCTTT | CASIDRGRGNTEAFF | TRBV28 | medium-sized | TRBD1 | TRBJ1-1
TGTGCCAGCTCCCTCGACAATGAGCAGTTCTTC | CASSLDNEQFF | TRBV6-5 | - | - | TRBJ2-1
TGTGCCAGCAGCCGGGGAGCCGCCTACGAGCAGTACTTC | CASSRGAAYEQYF | TRBV7-2 | - | - | TRBJ2-7
TGTGCTAGTGGGGCGACAGGGAGCTCCTATAATTCACCCCTCCACTTT | CASGATGSSYNSPLHF | TRBV12-5 | - | TRBD1 | TRBJ1-6
TGTGCCAGCAGACGTCAGGGGTACGACAATGAGCAGTTCTTC | CASRRQGYDNEQFF | TRBV6-5 | - | - | TRBJ2-1
TGCAGTGCCGAGGGGGGGGATGAGCAGTTCTTC | CSAEGGDEQFF | TRBV20-1 | - | - | TRBJ2-1
TGCGCCAGCAGCTTGAGGACAGGGCCTTCCTACGAGCAGTACTTC | CASSLRTGPSYEQYF | TRBV5-1 | - | TRBD1 | TRBJ2-7
TGTGCCAGCAGTTTCCAGGGGGCCGGCTACAATGAGCAGTTCTTC | CASSFQGAGYNEQFF | TRBV28 | - | TRBD1 | TRBJ2-1
TGTGCTAGTGGTTCAGGGGGCTCGGGCTCCTACGAGCAGTACTTC | CASGSGGSGSYEQYF | TRBV12-5 | - | TRBD1 | TRBJ2-7
TGCGCCAGCAGTTTACAGGCCCAGGTCTCTGGAAACACCATATATTTT | CASSLQAQVSGNTIYF | TRBV4-1 | - | - | TRBJ1-3
TGTGCCAGCAGTGACCCCAGGGAAGGGTACAATGAGCAGTTCTTC | CASSDPREGYNEQFF | TRBV6-6 | - | - | TRBJ2-1
TGTGCCAGCAGAGGGGGTACTCCGAACACTGAAGCTTTCTTT | CASRGGTPNTEAFF | TRBV6-5 | - | - | TRBJ1-1
TGTGCCAGCAGCCTGGGACACTTATCGGAGACCCAGTACTTC | CASSLGHLSETQYF | TRBV5-6 | - | - | TRBJ2-5
TGTGCCAGCAGTTTATGGGGGGACAGTTCCTACAATGAGCAGTTCTTC | CASSLWGDSSYNEQFF | TRBV28 | - | TRBD1 | TRBJ2-1
TGCGCCAGCAGCTTAACTGAGACAGGTGAAGCTTTCTTT | CASSLTETGEAFF | TRBV5-1 | - | - | TRBJ1-1
TGTGCCTGGAGTGTGGTGCCCCTAGCAGATACGCAGTATTTT | CAWSVVPLADTQYF | TRBV30 | - | - | TRBJ2-3
TGTGCCAGCAGCTTAGCGGGACAGGGAGCCTACGAGCAGTACTTC | CASSLAGQGAYEQYF | TRBV11-2 | - | TRBD1 | TRBJ2-7
TGTGCCAGCAGTTACGGGGACGGGAGCCCGAAGGGCTATGGCTACACCTTC | CASSYGDGSPKGYGYTF | TRBV6-2/TRBV6-3 | - | - | TRBJ1-2
TGTGCCAGCAGCGTTCAGGGTTCCTCCTACGAGCAGTACTTC | CASSVQGSSYEQYF | TRBV9 | once | - | TRBJ2-7